The next 10 T cell receptor beta chains were all read from a single sample in a study of cytomegalovirus exposure and HLA in healthy donors. It was with 60 Vbeta and 13 Jbeta primers that the PCR ran. Data came from immunoSEQ multiplex PCR; TCRdb stores just in-frame clones and leaves some out. The table records 100,000 to 150,000 clones, around 84% of them present only once. What was sequenced was PBMCs. The receptor source for this set is a man in his late teens or twenties in good health and CMV-seronegative.

The genes are TRBV6-5 and TRBJ1-1, with D hard to call. CDR1 is MNHEY, CDR2 SVGAGI, per germline. The CDR3 is 13 amino acids. Trimming took off 6 bases at V and 1 base at J, with 9 bases between the two ends. The DNA for the CDR3 is TGTGCCAGCAGACACAATACGAACACTGAAGCTTTCTTT. Amino acid sequence: CASRHNTNTEAFF.

The chain combines TRBV10-1 with TRBJ1-1; a weak D match, TRBD1 (5 bases). With 3 bases removed from V and 6 bases from J, the gap between germline ends came to 23 bases. The germline V gene has CDR1 WNHNN and CDR2 SYGVQD (reference sequence). The CDR3 loop spans 17 amino acids. This CDR3 is CASSEVQGPSLKAEAFF. The DNA of the CDR3 is TGCGCCAGCAGTGAAGTCCAGGGCCCTTCTTTGAAGGCTGAAGCTTTCTTT.

The chain employs TRBV15 and TRBJ2-7; D unclear. The germline CDR1 and CDR2 sequences are LNHNV and YYDKDF (reference sequence). This CDR3 comprises 13 residues. V shed 2 bases and J shed 4 bases, with 9 bases lying between them. The CDR3 reads CATSRLRAYEQYF. CDR3 coding DNA: TGTGCCACCAGCAGACTTCGAGCGTACGAGCAGTACTTC.

This chain connects TRBV5-1 to TRBJ2-7; D possibly corresponds to TRBD1 (6 bases). This CDR3 has 13 residues. V was shortened by 4 bases and J by 5 bases, with 13 bases between the two germline ends. Per the germline V gene, CDR1 is SGHRS and CDR2 is YFSETQ. The CDR3 nucleotides are TGCGCCAGCAGCATACAGGGTATCGACGAGCAGTACTTC. Its translation is CASSIQGIDEQYF.

The chain has TRBV29-1 and TRBJ2-5, with TRBD2 as a possible D gene (5 bases). Germline CDR1 is SQVTM and CDR2 is ANQGSEA. V shed 6 bases and J shed 5 bases, with 16 bases lying between them. This CDR3 comprises 13 residues. CDR3 sequence reads: CSVDWDFGETQYF. For the CDR3, the DNA is TGCAGCGTGGACTGGGATTTCGGCGAGACCCAGTACTTC. Filled out from reference TRBV29-1 and TRBJ2-5, the complete variable domain reads SAVISQKPSRDICQRGTSLTIQCQVDSQVTMMFWYRQQPGQSLTLIATANQGSEATYESGFVIDKFPISRPNLTFSTLTVSNMSPEDSSIYLCSVDWDFGETQYFGPGTRLLVL.

J is TRBJ1-1 and V is TRBV25-1, with 8 positions matching TRBD1. Trimming at V came to 5 bases and at J to 2 bases, leaving 10 bases not matched to a gene. Germline CDR1 reads MGHDK; CDR2 reads SYGVNS. The CDR3 sequence is 16 residues long. The CDR3 region has the DNA TGTGCCAGCAGTAATAGCAGGGGGCGTAGAAACACTGAAGCTTTCTTT. Translating it yields CASSNSRGRRNTEAFF.

V gene TRBV5-4 combines with J gene TRBJ2-7; no reliable D call. The germline V gene has CDR1 SGHNT and CDR2 YYREEE (reference sequence). V dropped 3 bases and J dropped 5 bases, with 6 bases sitting between them. This CDR3 spans 11 amino acids. CDR3 protein: CASSSRDEQYF. The CDR3 DNA follows: TGTGCCAGCAGCTCTCGTGACGAGCAGTACTTC.

The V gene is TRBV4-2, the J gene TRBJ2-3; TRBD2 matches at 9 bases. Germline V gives CDR1 LGHNA, CDR2 YNFKEQ. This CDR3 comprises 17 residues. Trimming took 1 base from V and 5 from J; bases not matched to a gene: 10. In DNA form, the CDR3 reads TGTGCCAGCAGCCAAGCCTCAGCGGGGGGTCGGTTAGATACGCAGTATTTT. Its translation is CASSQASAGGRLDTQYF.

The chain is built from TRBV5-4 and TRBJ1-1, with D tentatively TRBD1 (6 bases). V lost 4 bases, J lost 4 bases, and 11 bases lay in between. This CDR3 is built from 13 residues. CDR1 is SGHNT and CDR2 is YYREEE in the germline V gene (reference sequence). CDR3 sequence (DNA): TGTGCCAGCAGCCCTGGACAGTTCACTGAAGCTTTCTTT. Translating gives CASSPGQFTEAFF. Together with reference TRBV5-4 and TRBJ1-1, the CDR3 gives the full variable domain: ETGVTQSPTHLIKTRGQQVTLRCSSQSGHNTVSWYQQALGQGPQFIFQYYREEENGRGNFPPRFSGLQFPNYSSELNVNALELDDSALYLCASSPGQFTEAFFGQGTRLTVV.

The chain recombines TRBV5-6 with TRBJ2-2, with D maybe TRBD1 (6 bases). V was pared by 1 base and J by 3 bases, with 10 bases between. Germline V gives CDR1 SGHDT, CDR2 YYEEEE. The CDR3 is 15 amino acids. The CDR3: CASSLSNRDTGELFF. The CDR3 nucleotides read TGTGCCAGCAGCTTGTCAAACAGGGACACCGGGGAGCTGTTTTTT.